This TCR beta chain came from a study of blood T cells in healthy people across ages. The study, taken as a whole, reports: Samples with more naive T cells showed higher observed beta diversity.

Total RNA amounts of at least 5 micrograms were extracted per sample. This clonotype has just a few counts. The target antigen is unknown. CDR1 and CDR2 from the germline V gene are LGHNA and YNFKEQ. The CDR3 length is 15 residues. V gave up 2 bases and J gave up 3 bases; unmatched junction bases: 6. Using a J-beta primer mix together with a sample-barcoded 5' primer, a second PCR was run for about 6 to 11 cycles. TCRdb reprocessed the 5' RACE reads via MiXCR and lists one record per CDR3 protein. The sample holds 550,000 to 600,000 distinct CDR3 sequences, approximately 30% seen once. The chain recombines TRBV4-2 with TRBJ1-1; 7 nucleotides align to TRBD1. The origin of this receptor is a woman in her 70s in good health. The sample taken for sequencing was blood. CDR3 bases: TGTGCCAGCAGCCAATTAGACAGGGATCACACTGAAGCTTTCTTT. Encoded protein: CASSQLDRDHTEAFF.